This T cell receptor beta chain came from a study of STAT5B mutations in CD4+ large granular lymphocyte leukemia. This clone was observed a handful of times. The CDR3 covers 14 residues. Germline trimming cut 5 bases from V and 3 bases from J; bases unmatched to any gene: 4. CDR1 is MNHNS, CDR2 SASEGT, per germline. Profiling relied on immunoSEQ multiplex PCR, and the TCRdb table lists in-frame clones only, not all of them. The data show 25,000 to 30,000 clones, over 70% seen once. Sequencing input: CD4+ T cells from blood buffy coats. The source of this sequence is a human donor in good health. The chain combines TRBV6-1 with TRBJ1-5, with 7 bases identical to TRBD1. Written as DNA, the CDR3 is TGTGCCAGCAGTAGGACAGGAGACAATCAGCCCCAGCATTTT. It translates to CASSRTGDNQPQHF.